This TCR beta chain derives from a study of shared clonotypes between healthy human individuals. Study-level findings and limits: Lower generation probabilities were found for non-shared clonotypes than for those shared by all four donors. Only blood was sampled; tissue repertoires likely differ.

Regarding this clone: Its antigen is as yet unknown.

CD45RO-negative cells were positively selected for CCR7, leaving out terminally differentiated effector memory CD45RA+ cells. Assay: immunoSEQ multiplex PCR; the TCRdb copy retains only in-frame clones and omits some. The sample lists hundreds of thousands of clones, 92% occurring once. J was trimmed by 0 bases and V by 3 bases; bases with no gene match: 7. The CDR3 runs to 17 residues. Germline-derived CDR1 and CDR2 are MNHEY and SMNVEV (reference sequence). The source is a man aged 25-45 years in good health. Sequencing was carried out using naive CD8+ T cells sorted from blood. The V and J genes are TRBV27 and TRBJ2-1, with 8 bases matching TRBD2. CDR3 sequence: CASSFSGTRLSYNEQFF. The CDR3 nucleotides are TGTGCCAGCAGTTTTAGCGGGACTCGTCTCTCCTACAATGAGCAGTTCTTC.